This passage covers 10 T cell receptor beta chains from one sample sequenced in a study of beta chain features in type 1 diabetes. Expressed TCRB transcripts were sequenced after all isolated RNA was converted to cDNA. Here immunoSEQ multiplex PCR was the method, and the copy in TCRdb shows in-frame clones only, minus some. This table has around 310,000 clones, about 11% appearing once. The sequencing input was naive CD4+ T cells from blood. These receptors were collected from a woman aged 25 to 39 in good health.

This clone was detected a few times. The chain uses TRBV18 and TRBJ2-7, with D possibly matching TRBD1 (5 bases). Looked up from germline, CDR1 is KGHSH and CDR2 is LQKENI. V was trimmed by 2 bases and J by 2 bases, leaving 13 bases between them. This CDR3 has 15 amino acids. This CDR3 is CASSPTATAPYEQYF. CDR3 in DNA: TGTGCCAGCTCACCAACAGCGACAGCCCCCTACGAGCAGTACTTC.

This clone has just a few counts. CDR3 region: CSVHGGVGQETQYF. As DNA, the CDR3 is TGCAGCGTTCATGGGGGCGTGGGGCAAGAGACCCAGTACTTC. The V and J genes are TRBV29-1 and TRBJ2-5; tentative D call: TRBD1 (6 bases). Germline V CDR1 and CDR2: SQVTM, ANQGSEA. This CDR3 comprises 14 residues. Between the trimmed V and J ends, which lost 5 bases and 2 bases, there was a span of 15 bases. Full variable domain (outside the CDR3, taken from reference TRBV29-1 and TRBJ2-5): SAVISQKPSRDICQRGTSLTIQCQVDSQVTMMFWYRQQPGQSLTLIATANQGSEATYESGFVIDKFPISRPNLTFSTLTVSNMSPEDSSIYLCSVHGGVGQETQYFGPGTRLLVL.

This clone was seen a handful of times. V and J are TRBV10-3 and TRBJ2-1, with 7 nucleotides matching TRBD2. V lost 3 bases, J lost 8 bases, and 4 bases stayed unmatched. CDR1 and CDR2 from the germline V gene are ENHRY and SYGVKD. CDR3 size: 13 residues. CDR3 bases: TGTGCCATCAGTGACCGCGGGGGATATGAGCAGTTCTTC. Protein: CAISDRGGYEQFF.

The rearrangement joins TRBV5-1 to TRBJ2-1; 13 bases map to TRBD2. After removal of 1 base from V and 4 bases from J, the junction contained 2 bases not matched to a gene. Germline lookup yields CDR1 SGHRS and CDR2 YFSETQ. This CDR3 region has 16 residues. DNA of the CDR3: TGCGCCAGCAGCTTGACTAGCGGGAGGGTTTACAATGAGCAGTTCTTC. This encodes CASSLTSGRVYNEQFF.

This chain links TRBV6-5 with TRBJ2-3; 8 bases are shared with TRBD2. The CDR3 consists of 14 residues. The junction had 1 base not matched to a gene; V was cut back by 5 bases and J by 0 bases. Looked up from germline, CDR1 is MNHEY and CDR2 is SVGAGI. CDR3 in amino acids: CASSLAGSTDTQYF. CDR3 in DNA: TGTGCCAGCAGTCTAGCGGGCAGCACAGATACGCAGTATTTT.

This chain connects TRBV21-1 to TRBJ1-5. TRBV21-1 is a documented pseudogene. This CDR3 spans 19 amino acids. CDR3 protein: CASCDSSRTAVGGNQPQHF. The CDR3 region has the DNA TGTGCCAGCTGCGACTCCTCCCGGACGGCGGTTGGGGGGAATCAGCCCCAGCATTTT.

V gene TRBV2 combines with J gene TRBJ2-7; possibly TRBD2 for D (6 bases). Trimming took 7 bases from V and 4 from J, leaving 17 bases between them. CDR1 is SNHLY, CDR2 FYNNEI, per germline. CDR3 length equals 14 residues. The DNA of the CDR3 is TGTGCCAGCAAGGGCGGGGCTGCTACTTACGAGCAGTACTTC. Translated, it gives CASKGGAATYEQYF.

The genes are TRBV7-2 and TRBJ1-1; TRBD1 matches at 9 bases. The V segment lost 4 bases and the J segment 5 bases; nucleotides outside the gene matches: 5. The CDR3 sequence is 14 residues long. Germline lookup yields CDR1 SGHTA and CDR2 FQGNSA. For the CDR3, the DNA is TGTGCCAGCAGCTGGGGACAGGGAGAAACTGAAGCTTTCTTT. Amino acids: CASSWGQGETEAFF.

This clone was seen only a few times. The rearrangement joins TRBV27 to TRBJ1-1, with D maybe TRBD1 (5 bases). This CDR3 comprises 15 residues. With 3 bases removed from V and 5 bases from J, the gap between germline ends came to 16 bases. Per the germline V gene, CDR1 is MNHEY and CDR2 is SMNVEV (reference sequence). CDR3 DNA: TGTGCCAGCAGTTTCAGGACACCCTTGGGGACTGAAGCTTTCTTT. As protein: CASSFRTPLGTEAFF.

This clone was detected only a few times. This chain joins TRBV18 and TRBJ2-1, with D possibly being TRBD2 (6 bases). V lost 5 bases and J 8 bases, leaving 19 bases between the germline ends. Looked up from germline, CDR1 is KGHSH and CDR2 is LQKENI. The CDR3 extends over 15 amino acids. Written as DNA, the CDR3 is TGTGCCAGCTCAGACGGCTTGACCGGGGGTGATGAGCAGTTCTTC. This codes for CASSDGLTGGDEQFF.